This T cell receptor beta chain emerged from a study of blood T cell repertoires in COVID-19. TCRdb's table, derived via immunoSEQ multiplex PCR, lists solely in-frame clones and lacks some. The table shows 150,000 to 200,000 clones, with 87% occurring only once. The length of the CDR3 is 16 residues. Germline CDR1 reads MGHRA; CDR2 reads YSYEKL. After removal of 0 bases from V and 6 bases from J, the junction contained 6 bases not matched to a gene. The rearrangement joins TRBV4-1 to TRBJ1-4; 8 nucleotides match TRBD1. The TCR comes from a human donor in a cohort sampled during active COVID-19. The sample was peripheral blood. In DNA form, the CDR3 reads TGCGCCAGCAGCCAAGATTTAGGACAGGGCCATGAAAAACTGTTTTTT. Residues: CASSQDLGQGHEKLFF.